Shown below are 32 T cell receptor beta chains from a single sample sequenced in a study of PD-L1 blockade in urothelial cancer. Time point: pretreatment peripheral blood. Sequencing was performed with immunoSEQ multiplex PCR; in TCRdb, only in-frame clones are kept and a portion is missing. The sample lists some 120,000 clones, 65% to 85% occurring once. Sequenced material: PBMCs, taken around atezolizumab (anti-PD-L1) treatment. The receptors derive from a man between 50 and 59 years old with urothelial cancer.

CDR3 nucleotide sequence: TGCGCCAGCAGCTTGCTCCCTAGCGGGAGGCAGACCGGGGAGCTGTTTTTT. This encodes CASSLLPSGRQTGELFF. The chain is built from TRBV5-1 and TRBJ2-2; TRBD2 matches at 11 bases. The junction had 7 bases not matched to a gene; V was cut back by 1 base and J by 5 bases. Germline V gene lookup returns CDR1 SGHRS and CDR2 YFSETQ. CDR3 length: 17 residues.

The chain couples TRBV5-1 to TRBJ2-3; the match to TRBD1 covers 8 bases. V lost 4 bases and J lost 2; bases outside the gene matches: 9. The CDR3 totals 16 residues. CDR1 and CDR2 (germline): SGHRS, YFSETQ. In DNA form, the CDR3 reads TGCGCCAGCAGCCGGTTGACAGGGGTCCCCACAGATACGCAGTATTTT. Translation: CASSRLTGVPTDTQYF.

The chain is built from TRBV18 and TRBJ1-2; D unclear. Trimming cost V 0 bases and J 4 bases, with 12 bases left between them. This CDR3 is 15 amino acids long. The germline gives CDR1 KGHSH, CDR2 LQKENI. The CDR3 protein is CASSPPLTESYGYTF. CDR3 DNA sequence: TGTGCCAGCTCACCACCTCTGACGGAGTCCTATGGCTACACCTTC.

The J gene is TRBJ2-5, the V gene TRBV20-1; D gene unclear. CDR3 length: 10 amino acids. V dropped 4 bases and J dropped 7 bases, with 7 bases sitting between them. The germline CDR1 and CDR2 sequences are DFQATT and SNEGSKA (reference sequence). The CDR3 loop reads CSATIGTQYF. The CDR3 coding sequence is TGCAGTGCTACTATTGGGACCCAGTACTTC.

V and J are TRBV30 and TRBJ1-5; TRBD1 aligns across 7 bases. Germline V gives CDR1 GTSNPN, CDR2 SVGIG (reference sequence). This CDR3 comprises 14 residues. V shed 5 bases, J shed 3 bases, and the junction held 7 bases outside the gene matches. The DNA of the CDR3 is TGTGCCTGGGGCGGGACAGCCCACAATCAGCCCCAGCATTTT. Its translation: CAWGGTAHNQPQHF.

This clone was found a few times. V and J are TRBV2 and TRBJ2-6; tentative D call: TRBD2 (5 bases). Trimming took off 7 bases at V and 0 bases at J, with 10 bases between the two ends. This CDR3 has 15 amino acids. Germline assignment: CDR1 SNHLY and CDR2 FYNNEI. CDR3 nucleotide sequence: TGTGCCAGCACCGACGGAGGCTCTGGGGCCAACGTCCTGACTTTC. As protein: CASTDGGSGANVLTF.

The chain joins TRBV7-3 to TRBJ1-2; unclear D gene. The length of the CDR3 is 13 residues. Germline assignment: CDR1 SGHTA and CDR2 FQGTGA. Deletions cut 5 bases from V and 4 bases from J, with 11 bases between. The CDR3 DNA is TGTGCCAGCAGCGAGTCATCGGGCTATGGCTACACCTTC. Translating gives CASSESSGYGYTF.

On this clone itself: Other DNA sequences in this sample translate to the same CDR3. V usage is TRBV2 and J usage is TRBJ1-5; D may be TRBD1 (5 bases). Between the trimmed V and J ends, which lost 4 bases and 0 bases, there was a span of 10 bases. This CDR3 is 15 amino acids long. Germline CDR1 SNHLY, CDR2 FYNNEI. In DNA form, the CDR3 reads TGTGCCAGCAGTGTTGGGGCGAATAGCAATCAGCCCCAGCATTTT. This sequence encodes CASSVGANSNQPQHF.

CDR3 in DNA: TGTGCCAGCAGCTTAGCGCCGGGACAGGAAGTTTTTTATAGCAATCAGCCCCAGCATTTT. This gives the protein CASSLAPGQEVFYSNQPQHF. The rearrangement uses TRBV7-4 and TRBJ1-5; 8 bases map to TRBD1. After removal of 0 bases from V and 0 bases from J, the junction contained 13 bases not matched to a gene. CDR1 and CDR2 from the germline V gene are SGHVT and SQSDAQ. CDR3 size: 20 residues.

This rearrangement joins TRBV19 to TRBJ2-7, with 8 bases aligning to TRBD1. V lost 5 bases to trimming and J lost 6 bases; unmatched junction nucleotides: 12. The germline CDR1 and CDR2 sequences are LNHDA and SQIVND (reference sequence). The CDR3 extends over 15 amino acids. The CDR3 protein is CASSPTGGGSREQYF. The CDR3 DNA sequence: TGTGCCAGTAGTCCTACAGGGGGAGGAAGCCGCGAGCAGTACTTC.

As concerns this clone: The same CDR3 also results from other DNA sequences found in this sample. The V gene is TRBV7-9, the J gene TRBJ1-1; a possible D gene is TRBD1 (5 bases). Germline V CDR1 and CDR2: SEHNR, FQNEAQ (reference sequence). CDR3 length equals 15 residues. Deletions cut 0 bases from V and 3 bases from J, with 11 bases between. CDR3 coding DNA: TGTGCCAGCAGCTTAGCAGGTCAGGGTTACACTGAAGCTTTCTTT. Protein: CASSLAGQGYTEAFF.

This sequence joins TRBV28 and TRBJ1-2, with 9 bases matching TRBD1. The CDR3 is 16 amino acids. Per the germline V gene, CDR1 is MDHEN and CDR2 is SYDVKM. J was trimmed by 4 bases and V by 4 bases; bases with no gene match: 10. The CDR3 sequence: CASSSIGTGTPYGYTF. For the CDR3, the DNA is TGTGCCAGCAGTTCAATCGGGACAGGGACCCCCTATGGCTACACCTTC.

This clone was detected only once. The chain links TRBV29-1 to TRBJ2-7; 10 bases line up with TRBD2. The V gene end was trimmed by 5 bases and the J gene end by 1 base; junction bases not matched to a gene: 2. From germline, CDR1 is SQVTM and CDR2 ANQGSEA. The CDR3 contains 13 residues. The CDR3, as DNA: TGCAGCGTTTTAGCGGGAGGATCCTACGAGCAGTACTTC. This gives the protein CSVLAGGSYEQYF.

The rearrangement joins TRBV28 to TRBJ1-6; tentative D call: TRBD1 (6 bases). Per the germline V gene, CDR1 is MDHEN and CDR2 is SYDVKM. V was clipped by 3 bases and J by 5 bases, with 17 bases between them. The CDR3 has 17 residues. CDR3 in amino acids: CASSLPLQGGNNSPLHF. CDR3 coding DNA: TGTGCCAGCAGTTTGCCTTTACAGGGAGGGAATAATTCACCCCTCCACTTT.

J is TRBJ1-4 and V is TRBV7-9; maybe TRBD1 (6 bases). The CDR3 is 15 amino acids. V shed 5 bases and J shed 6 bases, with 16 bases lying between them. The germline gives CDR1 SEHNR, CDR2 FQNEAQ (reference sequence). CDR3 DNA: TGTGCCAGCAGCGACCGACAGGCGTATGATGAAAAACTGTTTTTT. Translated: CASSDRQAYDEKLFF.

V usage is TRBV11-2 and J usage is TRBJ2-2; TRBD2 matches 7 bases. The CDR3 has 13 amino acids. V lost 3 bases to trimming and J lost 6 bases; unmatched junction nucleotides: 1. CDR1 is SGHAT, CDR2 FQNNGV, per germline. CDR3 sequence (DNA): TGTGCCAGCAGCTTTCTAGCGGCCGGGGAGCTGTTTTTT. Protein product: CASSFLAAGELFF.

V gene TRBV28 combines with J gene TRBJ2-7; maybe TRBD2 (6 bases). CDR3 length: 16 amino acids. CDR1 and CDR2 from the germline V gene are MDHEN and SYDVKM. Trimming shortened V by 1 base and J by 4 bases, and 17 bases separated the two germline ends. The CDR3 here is CASSLSIGGKRYEQYF. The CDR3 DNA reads TGTGCCAGCAGTTTATCGATTGGCGGGAAGAGATACGAGCAGTACTTC.

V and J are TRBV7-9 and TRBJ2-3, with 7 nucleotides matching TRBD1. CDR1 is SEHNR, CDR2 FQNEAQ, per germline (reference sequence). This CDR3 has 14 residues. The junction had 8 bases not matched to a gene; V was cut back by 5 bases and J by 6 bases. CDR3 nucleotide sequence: TGTGCCAGCAGCACAGGCAGGGGGTCGGATACGCAGTATTTT. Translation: CASSTGRGSDTQYF.

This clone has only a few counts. The CDR3 spells CASSWGTSGILQETQYF. The CDR3 region has the DNA TGCGCCAGCAGCTGGGGGACTAGCGGGATCCTCCAAGAGACCCAGTACTTC. The chain carries TRBV5-1 and TRBJ2-5, with 13 bases that match TRBD2. After removal of 3 bases from V and 1 base from J, the junction contained 6 bases not matched to a gene. CDR1 and CDR2 (germline): SGHRS, YFSETQ. The CDR3 length is 17 residues.

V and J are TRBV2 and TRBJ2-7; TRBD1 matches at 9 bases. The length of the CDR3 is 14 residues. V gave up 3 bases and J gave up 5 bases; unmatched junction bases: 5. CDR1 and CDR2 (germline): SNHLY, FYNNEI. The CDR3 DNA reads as TGTGCCAGCAGTGACGACAGGGGGTCCCACGAGCAGTACTTC. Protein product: CASSDDRGSHEQYF.

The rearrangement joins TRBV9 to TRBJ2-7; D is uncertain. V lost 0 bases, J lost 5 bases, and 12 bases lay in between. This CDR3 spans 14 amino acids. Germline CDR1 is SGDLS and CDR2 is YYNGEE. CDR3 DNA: TGTGCCAGCAGCGTAGGTCTCACAATCAACGAGCAGTACTTC. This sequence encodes CASSVGLTINEQYF.

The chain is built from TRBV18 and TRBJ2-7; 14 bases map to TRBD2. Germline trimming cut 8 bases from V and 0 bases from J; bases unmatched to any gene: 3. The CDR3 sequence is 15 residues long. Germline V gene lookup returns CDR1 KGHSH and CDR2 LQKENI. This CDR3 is CASQGTSGSSYEQYF. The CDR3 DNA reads TGTGCCAGCCAGGGGACTAGCGGGAGCTCCTACGAGCAGTACTTC.

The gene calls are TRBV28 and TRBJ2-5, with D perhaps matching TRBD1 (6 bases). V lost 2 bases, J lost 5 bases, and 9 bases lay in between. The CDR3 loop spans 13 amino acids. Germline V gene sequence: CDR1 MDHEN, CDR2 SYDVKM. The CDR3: CASSLRGTETQYF. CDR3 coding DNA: TGTGCCAGCAGTTTAAGGGGGACGGAGACCCAGTACTTC.

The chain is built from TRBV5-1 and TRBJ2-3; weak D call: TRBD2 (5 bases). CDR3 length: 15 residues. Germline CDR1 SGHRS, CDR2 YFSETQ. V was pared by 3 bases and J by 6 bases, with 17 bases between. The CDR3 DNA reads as TGCGCCAGCAGCTACAAGCGCGACCCGGGGGATACGCAGTATTTT. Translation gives CASSYKRDPGDTQYF.

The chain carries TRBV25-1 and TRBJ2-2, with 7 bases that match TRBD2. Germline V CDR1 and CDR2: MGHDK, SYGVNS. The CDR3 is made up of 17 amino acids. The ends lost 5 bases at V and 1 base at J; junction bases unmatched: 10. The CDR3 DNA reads TGTGCCAGCAGTAGCCCGATCGGGAGGCGGAACACCGGGGAGCTGTTTTTT. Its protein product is CASSSPIGRRNTGELFF. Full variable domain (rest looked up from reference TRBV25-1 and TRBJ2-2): EADIYQTPRYLVIGTGKKITLECSQTMGHDKMYWYQQDPGMELHLIHYSYGVNSTEKGDLSSESTVSRIRTEHFPLTLESARPSHTSQYLCASSSPIGRRNTGELFFGEGSRLTVL.

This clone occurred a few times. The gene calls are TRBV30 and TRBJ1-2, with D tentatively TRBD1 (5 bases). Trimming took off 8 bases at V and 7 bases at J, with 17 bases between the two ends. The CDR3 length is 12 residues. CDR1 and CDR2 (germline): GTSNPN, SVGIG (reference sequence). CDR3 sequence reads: CAGRTGSSGYTF. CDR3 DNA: TGTGCCGGAAGAACAGGAAGTTCTGGCTACACCTTC.

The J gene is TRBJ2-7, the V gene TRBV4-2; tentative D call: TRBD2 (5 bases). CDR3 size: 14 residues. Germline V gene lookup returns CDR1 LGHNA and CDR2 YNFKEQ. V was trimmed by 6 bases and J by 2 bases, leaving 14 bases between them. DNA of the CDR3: TGTGCCAGCAGTCCACTAGGCTGGGCCTACGAGCAGTACTTC. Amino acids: CASSPLGWAYEQYF.

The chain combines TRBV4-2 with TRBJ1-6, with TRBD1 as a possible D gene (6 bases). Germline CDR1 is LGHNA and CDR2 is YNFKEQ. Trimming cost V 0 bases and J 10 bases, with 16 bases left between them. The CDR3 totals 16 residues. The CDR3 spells CASSQDPGGGVSPLHF. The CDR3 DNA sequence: TGTGCCAGCAGCCAAGATCCAGGAGGGGGGGTGTCACCCCTCCACTTT.

CDR3 residues: CASSLSGRPEAFF. The CDR3, as DNA: TGTGCCAGCAGCTTGAGCGGGAGACCTGAAGCTTTCTTT. The genes are TRBV28 and TRBJ1-1; D ambiguous. The V gene lost 6 bases and the J gene lost 6 bases, with 14 bases spanning the gap. Per the germline V gene, CDR1 is MDHEN and CDR2 is SYDVKM. The CDR3 consists of 13 residues.

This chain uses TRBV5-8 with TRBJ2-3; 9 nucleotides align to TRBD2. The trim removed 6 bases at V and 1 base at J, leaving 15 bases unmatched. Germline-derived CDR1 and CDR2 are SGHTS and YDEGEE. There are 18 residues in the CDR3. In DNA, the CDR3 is TGTGCCAGCAACCCCCTGGTGAGCGGGAGGCCCGGCACAGATACGCAGTATTTT. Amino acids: CASNPLVSGRPGTDTQYF. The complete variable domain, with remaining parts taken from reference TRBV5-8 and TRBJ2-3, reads EAGVTQSPTHLIKTRGQQATLRCSPISGHTSVYWYQQALGLGLQFLLWYDEGEERNRGNFPPRFSGRQFPNYSSELNVNALELEDSALYLCASNPLVSGRPGTDTQYFGPGTRLTVL.

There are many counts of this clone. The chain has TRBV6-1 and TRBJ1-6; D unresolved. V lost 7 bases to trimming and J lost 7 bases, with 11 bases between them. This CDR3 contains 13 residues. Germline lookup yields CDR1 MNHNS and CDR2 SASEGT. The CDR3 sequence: CASIEDRNSPLHF. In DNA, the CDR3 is TGTGCCAGCATCGAGGATCGGAATTCACCCCTCCACTTT.

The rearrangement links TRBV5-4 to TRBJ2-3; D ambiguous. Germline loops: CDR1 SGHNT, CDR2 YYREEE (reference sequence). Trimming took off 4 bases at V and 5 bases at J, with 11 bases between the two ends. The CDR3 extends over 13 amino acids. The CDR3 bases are TGTGCCAGCAGCGGCGCCACAGAAGATACGCAGTATTTT. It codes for CASSGATEDTQYF.